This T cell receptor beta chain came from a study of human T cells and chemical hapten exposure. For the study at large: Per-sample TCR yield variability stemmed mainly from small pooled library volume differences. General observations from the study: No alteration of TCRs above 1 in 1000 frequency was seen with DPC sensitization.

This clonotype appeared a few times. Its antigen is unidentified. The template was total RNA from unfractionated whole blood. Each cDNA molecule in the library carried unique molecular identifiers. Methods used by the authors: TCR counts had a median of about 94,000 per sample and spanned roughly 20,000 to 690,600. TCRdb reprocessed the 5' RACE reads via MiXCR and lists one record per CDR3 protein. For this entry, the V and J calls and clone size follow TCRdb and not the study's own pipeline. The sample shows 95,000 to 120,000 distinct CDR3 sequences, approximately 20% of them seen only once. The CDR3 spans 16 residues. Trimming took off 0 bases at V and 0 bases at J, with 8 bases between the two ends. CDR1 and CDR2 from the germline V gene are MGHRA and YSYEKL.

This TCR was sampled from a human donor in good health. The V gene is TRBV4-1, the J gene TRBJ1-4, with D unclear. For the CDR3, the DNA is TGCGCCAGCAGCCAAGATGGGTCTGCAACTAATGAAAAACTGTTTTTT. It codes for CASSQDGSATNEKLFF.